The clone carrying this TCR beta chain came up a few times. Antigen: not known. The V gene end was trimmed by 3 bases and the J gene end by 6 bases; junction bases not matched to a gene: 11. Germline-derived CDR1 and CDR2 are LGHDT and YNNKEL (reference sequence). The CDR3 has 17 residues. MiXCR, applied by TCRdb to the RT-PCR reads, yields one record per CDR3 protein. Found here are almost 250,000 distinct CDR3 sequences, 9% to 15% of them singletons; the top ten hold approximately 8.3%. The data belong to a study of response to subunit inactivated influenza vaccine. Overall study results and limits: Authors suggested each seasonal flu vaccination may recruit only limited numbers of new T cells.

This sequence joins TRBV3-1 and TRBJ2-7; TRBD2 matches 13 bases. The source is a man in his forties or fifties who received an inactivated influenza vaccine. The specimen was non-naive T cells sorted from PBMCs, collected roughly 15 days before vaccination. The CDR3 reads CASSHSLAGGPAGEQYF. Written as DNA, the CDR3 is TGTGCCAGCAGCCATTCACTAGCGGGAGGGCCCGCCGGCGAGCAGTACTTC.